This TCR beta chain was captured in a study of blood T cell repertoires in COVID-19. Study in general: Spain, Italy and the United States supplied samples that represented acute and convalescent COVID-19. PBMCs, B-cell-depleted T cells, or T cells provided the cDNA or gDNA that made up the material.

Authors' analysis steps: Amplification of reference gene primers provided the estimated nucleated cell counts. TCRdb's copy holds only in-frame clones and misses some; the assay was immunoSEQ multiplex PCR. Clonal size and the V and J genes are those of that table, whereas D and trimming came from the DNA. The data show around 86,000 clones, about 85% seen once. Losses at the gene ends were 3 bases for V and 5 bases for J; bases not matched to a gene: 7. The CDR3 runs 15 residues. Germline CDR1 MNHEY, CDR2 SMNVEV (reference sequence). The TCR comes from a man older than 75 with acute or convalescent COVID-19. The sequencing input was peripheral blood. V is TRBV27 and J is TRBJ2-1; 7 nucleotides align to TRBD1. The CDR3 DNA reads TGTGCCAGCAGTTTCGACAGGGAGCCTAACAATGAGCAGTTCTTC. This translates into CASSFDREPNNEQFF.